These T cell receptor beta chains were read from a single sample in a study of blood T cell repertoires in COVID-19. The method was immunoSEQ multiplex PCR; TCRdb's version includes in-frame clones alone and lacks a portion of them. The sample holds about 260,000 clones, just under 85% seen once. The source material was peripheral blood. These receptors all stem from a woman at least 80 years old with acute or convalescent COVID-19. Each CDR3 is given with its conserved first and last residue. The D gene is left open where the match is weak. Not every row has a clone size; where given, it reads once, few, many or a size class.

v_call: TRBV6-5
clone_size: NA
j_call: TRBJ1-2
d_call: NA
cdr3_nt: TGTGCCAGCAGTTACGAAATGGGCCATAACTATGGCTACACCTTC
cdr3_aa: CASSYEMGHNYGYTF

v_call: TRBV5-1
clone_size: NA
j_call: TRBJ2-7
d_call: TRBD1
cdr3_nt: TGCGCCAGCAGCCCAAAGGACAGGGGACCCTACGAGCAGTACTTC
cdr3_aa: CASSPKDRGPYEQYF

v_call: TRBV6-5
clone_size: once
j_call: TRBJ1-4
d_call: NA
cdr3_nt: TGTGCCAGCAGACCACAGGGAGGGGCTAATGAAAAACTGTTTTTT
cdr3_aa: CASRPQGGANEKLFF

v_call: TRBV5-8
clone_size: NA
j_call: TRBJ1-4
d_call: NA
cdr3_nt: TGTGCCAGCAGCCCTGGAGCGGTGAGCAAAGAAAAACTGTTTTTT
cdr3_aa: CASSPGAVSKEKLFF

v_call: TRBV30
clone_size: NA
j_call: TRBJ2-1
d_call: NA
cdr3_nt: TGTGCCTGGAGGTTGACAGCCTACAATGAGCAGTTCTTC
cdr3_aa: CAWRLTAYNEQFF

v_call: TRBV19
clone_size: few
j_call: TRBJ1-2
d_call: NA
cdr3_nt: TGTGCCAGTAGTCCACGGTTCCCCGGAGGGCTTGCTGGCTACACCTTC
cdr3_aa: CASSPRFPGGLAGYTF

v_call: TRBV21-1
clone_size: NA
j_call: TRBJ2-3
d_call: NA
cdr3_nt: TGTGCCAGCAGCAAAGTACCGGGATCCCGCACAGATACGCAGTATTTT
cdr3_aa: CASSKVPGSRTDTQYF

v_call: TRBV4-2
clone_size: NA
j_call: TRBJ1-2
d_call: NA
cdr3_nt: TGTGCCAGCAGCTCGGGTGTCGGGGTTAACTATGGCTACACCTTC
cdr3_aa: CASSSGVGVNYGYTF

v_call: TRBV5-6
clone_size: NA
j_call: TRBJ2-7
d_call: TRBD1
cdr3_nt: TGTGCCAGCAGCCAACCGGGACAGGGGTCCTACGAGCAGTACTTC
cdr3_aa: CASSQPGQGSYEQYF

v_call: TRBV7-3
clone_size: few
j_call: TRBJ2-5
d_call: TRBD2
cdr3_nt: TGTGCCAGCAGCTACGGGCGGACTAGCGGGGGTCAGACCCAGTACTTC
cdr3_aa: CASSYGRTSGGQTQYF

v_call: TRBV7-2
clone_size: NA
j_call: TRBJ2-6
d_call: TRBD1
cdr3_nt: TGTGCCAGCAGCCCGAGGGACAGGGTTTCCTCCGGGGCCAACGTCCTGACTTTC
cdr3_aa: CASSPRDRVSSGANVLTF

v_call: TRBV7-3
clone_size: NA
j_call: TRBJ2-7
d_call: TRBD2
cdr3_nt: TGTGCCAGCAGCTTAACCGGGACTAGCGGATACGAGCAGTACTTC
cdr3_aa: CASSLTGTSGYEQYF

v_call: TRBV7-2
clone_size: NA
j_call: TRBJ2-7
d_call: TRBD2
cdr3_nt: TGTGCCAGCAGCCCCGGGAGGGGGGCCTACGAGCAGTACTTC
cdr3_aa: CASSPGRGAYEQYF

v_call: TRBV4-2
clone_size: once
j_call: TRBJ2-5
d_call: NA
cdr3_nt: TGTGCCAGCAGCCAAGATCGGGGGGAGACCCAGTACTTC
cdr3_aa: CASSQDRGETQYF

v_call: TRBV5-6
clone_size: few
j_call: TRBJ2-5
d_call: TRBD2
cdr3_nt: TGTGCCAGCAGCTTCCTTTCGACTAGCGGACAAGAGACCCAGTACTTC
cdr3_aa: CASSFLSTSGQETQYF

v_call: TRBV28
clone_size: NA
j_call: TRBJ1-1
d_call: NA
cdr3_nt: TGTGCCAGCAGTTTCTCCTCCAGGAACACTGAAGCTTTCTTT
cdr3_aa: CASSFSSRNTEAFF

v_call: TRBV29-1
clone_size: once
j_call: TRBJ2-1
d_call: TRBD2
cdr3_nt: TGCAGCGCCCCCTCGGGGGGGCAGACCTACAATGAGCAGTTCTTC
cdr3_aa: CSAPSGGQTYNEQFF

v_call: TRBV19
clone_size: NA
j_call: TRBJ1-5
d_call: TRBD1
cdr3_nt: TGTGCCAGTTCCTGGGAACAGGGGGCTCGGAGCAATCAACCCCAGCATTTT
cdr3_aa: CASSWEQGARSNQPQHF

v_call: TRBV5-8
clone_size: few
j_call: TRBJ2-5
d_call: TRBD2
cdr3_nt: TGTGCCAGCAGCAACGGGGGGGCCGCAGAGACCCAGTACTTC
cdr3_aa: CASSNGGAAETQYF

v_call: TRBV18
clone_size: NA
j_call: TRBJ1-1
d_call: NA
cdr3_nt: TGTGCCAGCTCATCCGACAGGAACACTGAAGCTTTCTTT
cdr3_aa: CASSSDRNTEAFF

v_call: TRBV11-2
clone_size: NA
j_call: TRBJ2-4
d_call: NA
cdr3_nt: TGTGCCAGCAGCTTACGACAGAGCCTAGCCAAAAACATTCAGTACTTC
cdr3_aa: CASSLRQSLAKNIQYF

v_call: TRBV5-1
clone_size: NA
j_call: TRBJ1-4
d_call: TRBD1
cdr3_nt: TGCGCCAGCAGCTCGCAGGGGGGAGGCGAAAAACTGTTTTTT
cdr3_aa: CASSSQGGGEKLFF

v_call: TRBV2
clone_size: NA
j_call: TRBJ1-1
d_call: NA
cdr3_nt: TGTGCCAGCAGTAGACGGAGTAGGAACGCTGAAGCTTTCTTT
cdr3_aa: CASSRRSRNAEAFF

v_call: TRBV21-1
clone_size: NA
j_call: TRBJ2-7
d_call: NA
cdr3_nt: TGTGCCAGCAGCAAACATTCCTTTGCGGGGGAGTCCTACGAGCAGTACTTC
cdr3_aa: CASSKHSFAGESYEQYF

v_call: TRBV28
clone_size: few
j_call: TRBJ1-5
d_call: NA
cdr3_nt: TGTGCCAGCAGTTTGGACAGCTTAAATCAGCCCCAGCATTTT
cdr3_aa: CASSLDSLNQPQHF

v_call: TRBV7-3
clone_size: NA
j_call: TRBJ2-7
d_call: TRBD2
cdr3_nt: TGTGCCAGCAGTCGACTAGCGGGAGGTAGCTACGAGCAGTACTTC
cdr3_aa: CASSRLAGGSYEQYF

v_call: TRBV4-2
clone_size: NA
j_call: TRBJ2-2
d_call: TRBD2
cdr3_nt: TGTGCCAGCAGCCCACGGCGACTAGCGGGAGGATTTGGGCAAGGGGAGCTGTTTTTT
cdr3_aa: CASSPRRLAGGFGQGELFF

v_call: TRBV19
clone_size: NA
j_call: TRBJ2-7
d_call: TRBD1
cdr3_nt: TGTGCCAGTAGTCCCCTGCCGGGACAGGGACAGGAGCAGTACTTC
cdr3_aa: CASSPLPGQGQEQYF

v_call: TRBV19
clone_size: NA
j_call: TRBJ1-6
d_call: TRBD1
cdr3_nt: TGTGCCAGTAGTCCCCGGGACAGGGGTAATTCACCCCTCCACTTT
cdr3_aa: CASSPRDRGNSPLHF

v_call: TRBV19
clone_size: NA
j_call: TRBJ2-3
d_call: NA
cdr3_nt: TGTGCCAGTAGTTTGGCCGGGAGCACAGATACGCAGTATTTT
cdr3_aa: CASSLAGSTDTQYF

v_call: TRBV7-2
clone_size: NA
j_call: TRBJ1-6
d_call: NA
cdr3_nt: TGTGCCAGCAGCTTAGCTTATGGCGGATCACCCCTCCACTTT
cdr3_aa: CASSLAYGGSPLHF

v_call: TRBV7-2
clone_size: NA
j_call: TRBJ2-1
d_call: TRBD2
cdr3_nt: TGTGCCAGCAGCTTAGCTAGCGGGGGCTACAATGAGCAGTTCTTC
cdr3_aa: CASSLASGGYNEQFF

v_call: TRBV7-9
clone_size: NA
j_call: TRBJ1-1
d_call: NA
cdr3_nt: TGTGCCAGCAGCTTAGGGCAGGGGTTCGCTGAAGCTTTCTTT
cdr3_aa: CASSLGQGFAEAFF

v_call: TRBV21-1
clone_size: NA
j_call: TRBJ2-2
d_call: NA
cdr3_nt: TGTGCCCGCCATCAACGGGGGGCGGTGGAGCTGTTTTTT
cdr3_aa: CARHQRGAVELFF

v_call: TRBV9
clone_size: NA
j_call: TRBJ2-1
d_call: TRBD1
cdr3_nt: TGTGCCAGCAGCGTGGAGGACAGGCCCAACAATGAGCAGTTCTTC
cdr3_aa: CASSVEDRPNNEQFF

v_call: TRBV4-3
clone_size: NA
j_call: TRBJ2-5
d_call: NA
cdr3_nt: TGCGCCAGCAGCCAAGATCCGGTCCGGGGGGAGACCCAGTACTTC
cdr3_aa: CASSQDPVRGETQYF

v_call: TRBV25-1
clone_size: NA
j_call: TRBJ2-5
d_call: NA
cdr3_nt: TGTGCCAGCAGTGATGGCGGGGCCCAAGAGACCCAGTACTTC
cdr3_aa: CASSDGGAQETQYF

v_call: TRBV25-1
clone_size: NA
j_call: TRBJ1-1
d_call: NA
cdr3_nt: TGTGCCAGCAGTGACCCCGCGAGTCCCAGAGGCACTGAAGCTTTCTTT
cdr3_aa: CASSDPASPRGTEAFF

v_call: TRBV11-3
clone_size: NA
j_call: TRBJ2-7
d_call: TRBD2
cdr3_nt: TGTGCCAGCAGCCATCCGGGGGGGGAGCAGTACTTC
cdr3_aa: CASSHPGGEQYF

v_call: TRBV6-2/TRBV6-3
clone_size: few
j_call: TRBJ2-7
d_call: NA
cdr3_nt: TGTGCCAGCAGCCGATCAGGGGTATATACCCCCTACGAGCAGTACTTC
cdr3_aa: CASSRSGVYTPYEQYF

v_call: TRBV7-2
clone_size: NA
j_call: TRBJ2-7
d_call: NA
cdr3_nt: TGTGCCAGCAGCTTAGCGCAGGGGAGCGACGAGCAGTACTTC
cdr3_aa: CASSLAQGSDEQYF

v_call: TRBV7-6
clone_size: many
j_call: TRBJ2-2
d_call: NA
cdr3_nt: TGTGCCAGCGGGCCTATCACCGGGGAGCTGTTTTTT
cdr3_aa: CASGPITGELFF

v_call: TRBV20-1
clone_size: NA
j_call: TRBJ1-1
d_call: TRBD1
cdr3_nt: TGCAGTGCTAGTTGGGGAAAGAAGACAGGGGCGAAGAACACTGAAGCTTTCTTT
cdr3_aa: CSASWGKKTGAKNTEAFF

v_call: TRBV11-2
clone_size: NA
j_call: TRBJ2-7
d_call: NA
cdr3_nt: TGTGCCAGCAGCTTAGGGCGAGGCTACGAGCAGTACTTC
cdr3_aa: CASSLGRGYEQYF

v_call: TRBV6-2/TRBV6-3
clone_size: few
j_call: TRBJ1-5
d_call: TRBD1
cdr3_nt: TGTGCCAGCAGTTACGGGACAGGGAGGTTGAGCAATCAGCCCCAGCATTTT
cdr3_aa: CASSYGTGRLSNQPQHF

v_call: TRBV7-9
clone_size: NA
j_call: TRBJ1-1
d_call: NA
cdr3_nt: TGTGCCAGCAGCCCATGGGGGGGGAGAACTGAAGCTTTCTTT
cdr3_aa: CASSPWGGRTEAFF

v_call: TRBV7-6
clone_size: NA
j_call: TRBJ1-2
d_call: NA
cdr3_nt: TGTGCCAGCAGCTTAGCTCCGGTAGACTATGGCTACACCTTC
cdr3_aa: CASSLAPVDYGYTF

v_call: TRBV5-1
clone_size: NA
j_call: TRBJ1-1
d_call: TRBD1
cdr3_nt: TGCGCCAGCAGCTTCGGGACAGTGAACACTGAAGCTTTCTTT
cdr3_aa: CASSFGTVNTEAFF

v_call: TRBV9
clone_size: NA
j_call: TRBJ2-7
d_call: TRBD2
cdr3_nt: TGTGCCAGCAGCGTAGGGGCGGGAGGGCCCTACGAGCAGTACTTC
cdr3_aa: CASSVGAGGPYEQYF

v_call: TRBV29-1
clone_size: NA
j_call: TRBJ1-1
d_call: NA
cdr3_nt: TGCAGCGTTGAAGCAGGGGACACTGAAGCTTTCTTT
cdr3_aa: CSVEAGDTEAFF

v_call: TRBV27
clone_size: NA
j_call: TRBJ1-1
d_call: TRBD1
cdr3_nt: TGTGCCAGCAAAAAACTCCGGGACAGGGGGCCGAGGACTGAAGCTTTCTTT
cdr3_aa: CASKKLRDRGPRTEAFF

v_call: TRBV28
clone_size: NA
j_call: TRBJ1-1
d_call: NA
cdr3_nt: TGTGCCAGCAGTTTACAGGGCACTGAAGCTTTCTTT
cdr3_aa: CASSLQGTEAFF

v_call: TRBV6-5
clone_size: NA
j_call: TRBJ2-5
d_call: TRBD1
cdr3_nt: TGTGCCAGCAGCAAAACAGGGGGCCGGCAAGAGACCCAGTACTTC
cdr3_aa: CASSKTGGRQETQYF

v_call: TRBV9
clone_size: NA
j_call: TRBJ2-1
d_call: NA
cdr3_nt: TGTGCCAGCAGCGTAATGGGGAGCTCCTACAATGAGCAGTTCTTC
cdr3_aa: CASSVMGSSYNEQFF

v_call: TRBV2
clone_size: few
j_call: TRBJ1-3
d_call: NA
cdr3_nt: TGTGCCAGCAGTGTCGGGGGAGCGCGAAACACCATATATTTT
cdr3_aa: CASSVGGARNTIYF

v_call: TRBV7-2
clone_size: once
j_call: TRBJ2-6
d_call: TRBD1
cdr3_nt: TGTGCCAGCAGCTCCCGCGGCGACAGGGCGGGGGCCAACGTCCTGACTTTC
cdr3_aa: CASSSRGDRAGANVLTF

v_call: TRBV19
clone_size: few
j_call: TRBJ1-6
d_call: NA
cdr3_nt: TGTGCCAGTAGTATGAACAGGGTGGGTCCACCCCTCCACTTT
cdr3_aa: CASSMNRVGPPLHF

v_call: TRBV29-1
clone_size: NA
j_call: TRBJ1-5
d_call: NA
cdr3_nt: TGCAGCGCCCAGACAGGTGATCAGCCCCAGCATTTT
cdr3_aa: CSAQTGDQPQHF

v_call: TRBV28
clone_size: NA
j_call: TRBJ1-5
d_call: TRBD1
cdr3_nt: TGTGCCAGCAGCTACCCCCGGGACAGGGGCGATAACAATCAGCCCCAGCATTTT
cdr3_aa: CASSYPRDRGDNNQPQHF